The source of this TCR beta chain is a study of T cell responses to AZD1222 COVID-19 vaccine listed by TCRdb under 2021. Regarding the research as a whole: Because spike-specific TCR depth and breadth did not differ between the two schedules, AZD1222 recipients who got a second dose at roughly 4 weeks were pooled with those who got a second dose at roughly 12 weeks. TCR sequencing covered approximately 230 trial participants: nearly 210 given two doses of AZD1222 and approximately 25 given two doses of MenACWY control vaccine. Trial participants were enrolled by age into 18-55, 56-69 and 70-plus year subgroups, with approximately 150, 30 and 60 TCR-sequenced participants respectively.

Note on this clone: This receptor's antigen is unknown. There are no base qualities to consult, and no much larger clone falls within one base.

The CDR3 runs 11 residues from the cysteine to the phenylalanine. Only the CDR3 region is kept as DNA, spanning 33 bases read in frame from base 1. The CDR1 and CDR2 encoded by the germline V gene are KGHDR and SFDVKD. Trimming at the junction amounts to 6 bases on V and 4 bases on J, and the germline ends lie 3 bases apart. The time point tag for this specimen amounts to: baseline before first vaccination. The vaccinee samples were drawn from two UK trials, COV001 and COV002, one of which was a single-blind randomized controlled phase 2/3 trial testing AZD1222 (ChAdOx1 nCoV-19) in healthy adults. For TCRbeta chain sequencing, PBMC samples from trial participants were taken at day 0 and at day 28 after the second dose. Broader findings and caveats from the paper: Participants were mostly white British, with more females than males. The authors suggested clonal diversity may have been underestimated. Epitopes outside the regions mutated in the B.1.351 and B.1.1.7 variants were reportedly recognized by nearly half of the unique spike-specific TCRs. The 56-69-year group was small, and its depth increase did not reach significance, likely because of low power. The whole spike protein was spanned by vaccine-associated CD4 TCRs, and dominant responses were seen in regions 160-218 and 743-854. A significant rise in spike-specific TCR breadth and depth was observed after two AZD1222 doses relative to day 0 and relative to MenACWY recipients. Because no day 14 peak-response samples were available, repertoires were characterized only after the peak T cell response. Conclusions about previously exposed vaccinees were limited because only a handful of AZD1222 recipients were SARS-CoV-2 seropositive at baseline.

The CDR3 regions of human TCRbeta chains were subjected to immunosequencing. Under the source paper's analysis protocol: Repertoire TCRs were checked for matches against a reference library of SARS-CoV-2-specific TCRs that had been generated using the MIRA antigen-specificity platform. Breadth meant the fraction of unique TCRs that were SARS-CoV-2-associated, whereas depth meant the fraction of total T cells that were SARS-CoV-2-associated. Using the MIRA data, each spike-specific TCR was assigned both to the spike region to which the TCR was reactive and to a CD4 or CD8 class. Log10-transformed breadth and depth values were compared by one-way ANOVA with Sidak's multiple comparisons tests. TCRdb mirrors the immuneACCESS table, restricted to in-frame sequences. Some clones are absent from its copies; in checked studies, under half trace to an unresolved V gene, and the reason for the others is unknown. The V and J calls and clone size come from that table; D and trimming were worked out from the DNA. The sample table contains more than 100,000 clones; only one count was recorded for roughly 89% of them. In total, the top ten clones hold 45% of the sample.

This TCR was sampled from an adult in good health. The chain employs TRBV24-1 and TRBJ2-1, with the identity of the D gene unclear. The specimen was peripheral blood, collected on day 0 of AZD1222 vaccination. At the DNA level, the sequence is TGTGCCACCAGTTTATACAATGAGCAGTTCTTC. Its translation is CATSLYNEQFF.